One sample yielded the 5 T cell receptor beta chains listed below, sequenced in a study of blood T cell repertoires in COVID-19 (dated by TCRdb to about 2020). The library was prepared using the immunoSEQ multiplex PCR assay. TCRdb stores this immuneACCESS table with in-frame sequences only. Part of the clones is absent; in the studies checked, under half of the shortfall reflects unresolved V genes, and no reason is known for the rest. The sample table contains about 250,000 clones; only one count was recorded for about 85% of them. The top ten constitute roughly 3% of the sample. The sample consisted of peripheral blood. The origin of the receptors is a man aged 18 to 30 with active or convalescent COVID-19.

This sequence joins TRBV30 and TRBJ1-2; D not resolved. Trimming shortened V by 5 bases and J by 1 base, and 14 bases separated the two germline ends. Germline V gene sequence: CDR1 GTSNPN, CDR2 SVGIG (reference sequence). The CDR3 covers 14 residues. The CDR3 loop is CAWSKQTFNYGYTF. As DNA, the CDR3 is TGTGCCTGGTCAAAACAGACCTTTAACTATGGCTACACCTTC.

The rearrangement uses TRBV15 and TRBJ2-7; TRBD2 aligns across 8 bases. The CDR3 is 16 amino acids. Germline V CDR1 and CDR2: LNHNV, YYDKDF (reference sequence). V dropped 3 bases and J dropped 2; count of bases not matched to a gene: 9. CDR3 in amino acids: CATSRGRGSGAYEQYF. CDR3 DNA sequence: TGTGCCACCAGCAGGGGTAGGGGTAGCGGGGCCTACGAGCAGTACTTC.

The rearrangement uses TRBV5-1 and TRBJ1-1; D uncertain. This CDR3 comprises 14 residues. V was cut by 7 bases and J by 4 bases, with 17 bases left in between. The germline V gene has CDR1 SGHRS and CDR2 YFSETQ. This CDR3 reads CASQDPAGGTEAFF. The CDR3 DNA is TGCGCCAGCCAGGATCCCGCGGGTGGCACTGAAGCTTTCTTT.

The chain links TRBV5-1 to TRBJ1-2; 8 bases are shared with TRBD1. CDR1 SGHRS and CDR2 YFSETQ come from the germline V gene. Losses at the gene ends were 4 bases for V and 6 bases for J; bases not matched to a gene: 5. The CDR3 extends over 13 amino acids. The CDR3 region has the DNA TGCGCCAGCAGCCCGGACAGGGTGGATGGCTACACCTTC. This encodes CASSPDRVDGYTF.

The CDR3 spells CASSPNSGPQHF. The CDR3 DNA is TGTGCCAGCTCACCAAATAGCGGGCCCCAGCATTTT. This rearrangement joins TRBV18 to TRBJ1-5; D is unclear. Germline-derived CDR1 and CDR2 are KGHSH and LQKENI. The germline V and J ends were trimmed by 2 bases and 9 bases, with 8 bases remaining between them. This CDR3 is built from 12 residues.